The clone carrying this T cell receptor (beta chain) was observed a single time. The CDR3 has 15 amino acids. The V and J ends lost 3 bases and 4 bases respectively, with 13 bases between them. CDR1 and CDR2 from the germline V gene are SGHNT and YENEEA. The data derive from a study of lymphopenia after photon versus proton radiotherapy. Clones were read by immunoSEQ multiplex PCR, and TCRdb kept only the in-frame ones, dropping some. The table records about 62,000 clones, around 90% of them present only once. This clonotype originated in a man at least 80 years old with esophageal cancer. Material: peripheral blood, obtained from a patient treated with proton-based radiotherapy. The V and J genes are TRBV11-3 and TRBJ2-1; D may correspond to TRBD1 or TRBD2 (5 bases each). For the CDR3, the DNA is TGTGCCAGCAGCTTGGAGCATGGGGGTTACAATGAGCAGTTCTTC. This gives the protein CASSLEHGGYNEQFF.